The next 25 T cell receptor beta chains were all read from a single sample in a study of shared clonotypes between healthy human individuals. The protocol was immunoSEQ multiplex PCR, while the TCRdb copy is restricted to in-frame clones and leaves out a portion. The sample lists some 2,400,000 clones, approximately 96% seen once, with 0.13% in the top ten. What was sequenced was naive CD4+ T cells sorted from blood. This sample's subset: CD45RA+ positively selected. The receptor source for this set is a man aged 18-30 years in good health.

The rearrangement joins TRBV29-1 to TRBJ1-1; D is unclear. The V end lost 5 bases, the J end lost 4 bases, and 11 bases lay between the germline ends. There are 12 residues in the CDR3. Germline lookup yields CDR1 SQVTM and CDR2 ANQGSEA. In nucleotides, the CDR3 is TGCAGCGTTTACTTCAGTCCCACTGAAGCTTTCTTT. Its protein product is CSVYFSPTEAFF.

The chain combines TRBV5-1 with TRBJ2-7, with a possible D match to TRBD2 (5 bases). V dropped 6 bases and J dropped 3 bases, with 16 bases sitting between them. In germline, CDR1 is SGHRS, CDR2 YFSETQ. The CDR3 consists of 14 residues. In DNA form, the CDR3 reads TGCGCCAGCAAGAGGGAATTGGGTGTCTACGAGCAGTACTTC. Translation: CASKRELGVYEQYF.

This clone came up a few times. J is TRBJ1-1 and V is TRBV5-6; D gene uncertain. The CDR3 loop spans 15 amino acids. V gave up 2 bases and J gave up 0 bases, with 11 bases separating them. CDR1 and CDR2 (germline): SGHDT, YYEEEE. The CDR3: CASSLMGIVNTEAFF. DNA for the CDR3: TGTGCCAGCAGCTTAATGGGGATTGTGAACACTGAAGCTTTCTTT.

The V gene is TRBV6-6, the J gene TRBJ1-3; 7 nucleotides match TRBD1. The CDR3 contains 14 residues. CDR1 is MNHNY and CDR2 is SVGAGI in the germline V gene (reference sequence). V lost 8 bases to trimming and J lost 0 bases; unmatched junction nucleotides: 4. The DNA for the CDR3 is TGTGCCAGCGCGACAGGGATCTCTGGAAACACCATATATTTT. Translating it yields CASATGISGNTIYF.

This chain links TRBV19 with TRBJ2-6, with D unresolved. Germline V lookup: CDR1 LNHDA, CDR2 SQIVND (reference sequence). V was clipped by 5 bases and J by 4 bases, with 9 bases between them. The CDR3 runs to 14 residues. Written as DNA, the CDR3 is TGTGCCAGTAGTTCCCCAGACGGGGCCAACGTCCTGACTTTC. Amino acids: CASSSPDGANVLTF.

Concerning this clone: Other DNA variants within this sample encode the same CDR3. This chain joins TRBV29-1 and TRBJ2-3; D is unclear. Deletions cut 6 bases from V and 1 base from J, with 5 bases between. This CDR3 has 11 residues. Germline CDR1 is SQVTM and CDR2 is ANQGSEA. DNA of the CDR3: TGCAGCGTCCGCGGCACAGATACGCAGTATTTT. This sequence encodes CSVRGTDTQYF.

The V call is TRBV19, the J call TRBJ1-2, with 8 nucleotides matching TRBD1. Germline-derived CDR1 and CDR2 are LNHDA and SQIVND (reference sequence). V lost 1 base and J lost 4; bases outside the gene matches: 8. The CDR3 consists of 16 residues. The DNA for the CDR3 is TGTGCCAGTAGTATAGCTTCAGGCCAGGGGGCCTATGGCTACACCTTC. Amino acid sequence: CASSIASGQGAYGYTF.

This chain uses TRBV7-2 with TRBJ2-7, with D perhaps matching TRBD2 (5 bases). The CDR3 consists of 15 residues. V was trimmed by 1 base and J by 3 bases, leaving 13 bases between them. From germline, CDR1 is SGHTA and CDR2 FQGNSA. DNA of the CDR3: TGTGCCAGCAGCTTAGGAGACGACGGGATCTACGAGCAGTACTTC. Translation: CASSLGDDGIYEQYF. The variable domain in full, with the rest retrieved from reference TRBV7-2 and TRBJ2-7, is GAGVSQSPSNKVTEKGKDVELRCDPISGHTALYWYRQSLGQGLEFLIYFQGNSAPDKSGLPSDRFSAERTGGSVSTLTIQRTQQEDSAVYLCASSLGDDGIYEQYFGPGTRLTVT.

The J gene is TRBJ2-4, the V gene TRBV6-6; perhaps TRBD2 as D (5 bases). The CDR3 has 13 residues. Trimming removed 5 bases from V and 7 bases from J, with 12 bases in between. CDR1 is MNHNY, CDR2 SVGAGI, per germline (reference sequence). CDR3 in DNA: TGTGCCAGCAGTCAACTAGAGGCCAACATTCAGTACTTC. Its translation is CASSQLEANIQYF.

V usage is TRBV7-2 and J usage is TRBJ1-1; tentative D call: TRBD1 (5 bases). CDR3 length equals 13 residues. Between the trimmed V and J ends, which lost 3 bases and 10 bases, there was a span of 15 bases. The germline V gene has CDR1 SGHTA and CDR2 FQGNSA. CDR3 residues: CASSFRTGGGAFF. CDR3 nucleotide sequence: TGTGCCAGCAGCTTCCGGACGGGGGGTGGAGCTTTCTTT.

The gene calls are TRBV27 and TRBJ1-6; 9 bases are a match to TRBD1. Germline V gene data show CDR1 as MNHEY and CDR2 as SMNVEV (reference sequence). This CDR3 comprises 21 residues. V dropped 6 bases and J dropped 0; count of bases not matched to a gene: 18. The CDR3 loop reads CASRTGGGGRDLSSYNSPLHF. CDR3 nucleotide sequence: TGTGCCAGCAGAACAGGGGGCGGCGGGAGAGACCTTAGCTCCTATAATTCACCCCTCCACTTT.

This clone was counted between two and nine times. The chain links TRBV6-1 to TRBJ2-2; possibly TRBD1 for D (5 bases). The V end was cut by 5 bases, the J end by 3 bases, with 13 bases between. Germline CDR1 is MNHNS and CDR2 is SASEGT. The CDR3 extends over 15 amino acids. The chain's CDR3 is CASSPRGQDTGELFF. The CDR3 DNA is TGTGCCAGCAGTCCCCGCGGACAAGACACCGGGGAGCTGTTTTTT.

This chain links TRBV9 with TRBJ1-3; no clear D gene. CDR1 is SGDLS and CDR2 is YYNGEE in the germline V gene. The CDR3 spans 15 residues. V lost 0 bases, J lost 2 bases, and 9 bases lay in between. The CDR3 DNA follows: TGTGCCAGCAGCGTAGCAACAGTCCCTGGAAACACCATATATTTT. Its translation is CASSVATVPGNTIYF.

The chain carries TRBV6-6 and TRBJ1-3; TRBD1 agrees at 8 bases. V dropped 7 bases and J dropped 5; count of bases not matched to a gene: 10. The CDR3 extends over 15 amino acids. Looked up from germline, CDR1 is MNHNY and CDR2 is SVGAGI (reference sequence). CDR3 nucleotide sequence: TGTGCCAGCATTTCGTCGACAGGGGTGAGAAACACCATATATTTT. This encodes CASISSTGVRNTIYF.

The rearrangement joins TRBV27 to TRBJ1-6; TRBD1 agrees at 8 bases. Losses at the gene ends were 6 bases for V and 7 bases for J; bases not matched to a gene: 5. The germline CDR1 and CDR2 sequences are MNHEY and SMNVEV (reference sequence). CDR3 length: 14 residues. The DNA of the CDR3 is TGTGCCAGCAGCCTGGACAGGGTAAATTCACCCCTCCACTTT. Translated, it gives CASSLDRVNSPLHF.

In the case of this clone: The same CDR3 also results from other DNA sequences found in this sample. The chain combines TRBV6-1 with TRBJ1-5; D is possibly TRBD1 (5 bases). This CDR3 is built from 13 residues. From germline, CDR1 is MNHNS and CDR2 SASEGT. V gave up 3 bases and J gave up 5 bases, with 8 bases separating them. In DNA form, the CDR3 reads TGTGCCAGCAGTGACCTAGGGGATCAGCCCCAGCATTTT. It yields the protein CASSDLGDQPQHF.

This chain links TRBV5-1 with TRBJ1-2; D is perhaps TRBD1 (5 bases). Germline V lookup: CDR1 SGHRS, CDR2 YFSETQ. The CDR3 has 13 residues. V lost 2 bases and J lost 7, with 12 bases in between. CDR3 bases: TGCGCCAGCAGCTTTGAAGGGGCGGTTGGCTACACCTTC. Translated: CASSFEGAVGYTF.

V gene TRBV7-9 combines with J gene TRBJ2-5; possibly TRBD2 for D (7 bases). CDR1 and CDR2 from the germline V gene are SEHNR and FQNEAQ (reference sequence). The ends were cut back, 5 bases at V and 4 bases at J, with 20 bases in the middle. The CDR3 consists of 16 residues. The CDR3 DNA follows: TGTGCCAGCAGCCTAGGGGGGGCCGGGAGGCTAGAGACCCAGTACTTC. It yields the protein CASSLGGAGRLETQYF.

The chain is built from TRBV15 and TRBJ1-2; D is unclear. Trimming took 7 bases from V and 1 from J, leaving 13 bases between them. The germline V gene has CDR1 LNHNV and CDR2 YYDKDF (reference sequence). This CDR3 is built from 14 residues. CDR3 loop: CATTPGEVNYGYTF. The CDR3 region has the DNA TGTGCCACCACCCCGGGAGAGGTTAACTATGGCTACACCTTC.

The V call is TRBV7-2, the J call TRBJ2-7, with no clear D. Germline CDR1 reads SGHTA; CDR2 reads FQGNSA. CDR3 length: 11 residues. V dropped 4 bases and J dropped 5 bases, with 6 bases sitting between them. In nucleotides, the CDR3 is TGTGCCAGCAGCTCTCACGACGAGCAGTACTTC. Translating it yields CASSSHDEQYF. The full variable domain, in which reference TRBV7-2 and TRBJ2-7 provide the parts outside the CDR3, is GAGVSQSPSNKVTEKGKDVELRCDPISGHTALYWYRQSLGQGLEFLIYFQGNSAPDKSGLPSDRFSAERTGGSVSTLTIQRTQQEDSAVYLCASSSHDEQYFGPGTRLTVT.

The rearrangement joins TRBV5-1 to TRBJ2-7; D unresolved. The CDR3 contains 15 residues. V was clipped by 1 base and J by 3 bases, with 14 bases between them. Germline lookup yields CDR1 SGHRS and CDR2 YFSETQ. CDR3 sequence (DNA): TGCGCCAGCAGCTTGAACCCGAAGAAAGGCTACGAGCAGTACTTC. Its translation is CASSLNPKKGYEQYF. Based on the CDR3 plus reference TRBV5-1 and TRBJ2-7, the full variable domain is KAGVTQTPRYLIKTRGQQVTLSCSPISGHRSVSWYQQTPGQGLQFLFEYFSETQRNKGNFPGRFSGRQFSNSRSEMNVSTLELGDSALYLCASSLNPKKGYEQYFGPGTRLTVT.

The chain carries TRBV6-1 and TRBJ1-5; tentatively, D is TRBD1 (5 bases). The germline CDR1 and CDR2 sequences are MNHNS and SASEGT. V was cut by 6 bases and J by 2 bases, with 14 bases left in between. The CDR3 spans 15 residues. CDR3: CASSGRQGGNQPQHF. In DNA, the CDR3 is TGTGCCAGCAGCGGTCGGCAGGGTGGCAATCAGCCCCAGCATTTT.

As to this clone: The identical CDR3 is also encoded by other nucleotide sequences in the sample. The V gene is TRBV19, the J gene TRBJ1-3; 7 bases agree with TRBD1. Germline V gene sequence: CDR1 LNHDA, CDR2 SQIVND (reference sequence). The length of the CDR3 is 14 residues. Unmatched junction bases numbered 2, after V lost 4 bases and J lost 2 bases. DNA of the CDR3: TGTGCCAGTAGTACGACAGGGACTGGAAACACCATATATTTT. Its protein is CASSTTGTGNTIYF. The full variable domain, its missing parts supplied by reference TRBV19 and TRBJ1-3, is DGGITQSPKYLFRKEGQNVTLSCEQNLNHDAMYWYRQDPGQGLRLIYYSQIVNDFQKGDIAEGYSVSREKKESFPLTVTSAQKNPTAFYLCASSTTGTGNTIYFGEGSWLTVV.

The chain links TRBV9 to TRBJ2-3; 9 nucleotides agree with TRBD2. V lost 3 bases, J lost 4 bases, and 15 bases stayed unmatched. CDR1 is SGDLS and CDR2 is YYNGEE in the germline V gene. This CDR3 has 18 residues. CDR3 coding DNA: TGTGCCAGCAGCGCCCCGGGACTAGCACCCGGAGAGGCAGATACGCAGTATTTT. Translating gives CASSAPGLAPGEADTQYF.

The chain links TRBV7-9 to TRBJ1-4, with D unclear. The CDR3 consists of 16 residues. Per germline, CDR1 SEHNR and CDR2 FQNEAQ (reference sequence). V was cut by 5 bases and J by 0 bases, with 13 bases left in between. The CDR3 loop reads CASSQRGSSTNEKLFF. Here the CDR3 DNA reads TGTGCCAGCAGCCAAAGAGGGAGTTCAACTAATGAAAAACTGTTTTTT.